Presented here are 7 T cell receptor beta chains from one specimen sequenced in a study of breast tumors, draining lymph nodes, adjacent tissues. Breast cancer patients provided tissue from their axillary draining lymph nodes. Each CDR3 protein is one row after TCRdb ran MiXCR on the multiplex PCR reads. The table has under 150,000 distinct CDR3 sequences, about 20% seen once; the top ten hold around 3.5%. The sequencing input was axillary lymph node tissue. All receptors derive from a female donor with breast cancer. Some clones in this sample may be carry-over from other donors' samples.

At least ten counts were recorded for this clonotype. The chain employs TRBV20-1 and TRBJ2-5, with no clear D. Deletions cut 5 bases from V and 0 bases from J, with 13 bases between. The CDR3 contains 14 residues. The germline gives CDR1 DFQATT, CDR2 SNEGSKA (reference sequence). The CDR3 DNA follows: TGCAGTGCTCCTTATAATCGGTACCAAGAGACCCAGTACTTC. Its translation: CSAPYNRYQETQYF.

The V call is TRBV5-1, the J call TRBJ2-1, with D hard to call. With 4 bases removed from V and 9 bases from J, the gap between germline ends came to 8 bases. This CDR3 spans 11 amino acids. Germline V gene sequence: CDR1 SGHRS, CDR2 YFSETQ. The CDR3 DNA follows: TGCGCCAGCAGCACCGGACCTGAGCAGTTCTTC. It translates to CASSTGPEQFF.

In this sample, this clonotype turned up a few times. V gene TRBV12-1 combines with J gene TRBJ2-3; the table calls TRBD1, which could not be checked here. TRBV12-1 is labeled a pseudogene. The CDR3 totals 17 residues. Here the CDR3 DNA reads TGTGCCAGCAGCTTTCTGGGACAGGGGGCAGTGGGAGATACGCAGTATTTT. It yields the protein CASSFLGQGAVGDTQYF.

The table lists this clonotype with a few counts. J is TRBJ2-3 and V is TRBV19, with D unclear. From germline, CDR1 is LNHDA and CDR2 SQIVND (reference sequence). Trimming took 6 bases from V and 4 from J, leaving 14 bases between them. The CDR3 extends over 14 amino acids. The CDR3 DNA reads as TGTGCCAGTAGCCCTCGGACGTTCGCAGATACGCAGTATTTT. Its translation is CASSPRTFADTQYF.

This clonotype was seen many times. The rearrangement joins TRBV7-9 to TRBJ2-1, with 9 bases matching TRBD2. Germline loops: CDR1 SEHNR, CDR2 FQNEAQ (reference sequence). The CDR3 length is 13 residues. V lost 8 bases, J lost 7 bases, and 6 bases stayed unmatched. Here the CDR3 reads CASGRGGYNEQFF. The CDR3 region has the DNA TGTGCCAGCGGGCGGGGGGGTTATAATGAGCAGTTCTTC.

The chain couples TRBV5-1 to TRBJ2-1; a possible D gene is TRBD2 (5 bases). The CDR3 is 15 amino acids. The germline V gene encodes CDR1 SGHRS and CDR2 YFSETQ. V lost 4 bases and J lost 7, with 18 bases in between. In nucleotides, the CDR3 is TGCGCCAGCAGCCCCCTGGCGGGTAGCATGAATGAGCAGTTCTTC. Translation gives CASSPLAGSMNEQFF.

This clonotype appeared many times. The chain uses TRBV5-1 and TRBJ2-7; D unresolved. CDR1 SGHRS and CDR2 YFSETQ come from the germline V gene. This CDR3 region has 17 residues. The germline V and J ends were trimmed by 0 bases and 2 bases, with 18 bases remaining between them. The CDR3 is CASSLALSTAGPYEQYF. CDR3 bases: TGCGCCAGCAGCTTGGCCCTGAGTACGGCTGGCCCCTACGAGCAGTACTTC. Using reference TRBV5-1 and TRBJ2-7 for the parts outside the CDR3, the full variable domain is KAGVTQTPRYLIKTRGQQVTLSCSPISGHRSVSWYQQTPGQGLQFLFEYFSETQRNKGNFPGRFSGRQFSNSRSEMNVSTLELGDSALYLCASSLALSTAGPYEQYFGPGTRLTVT.